The 20 T cell receptor beta chains listed next were all sequenced from one sample in a study of T-cell memory formation after mild COVID-19. MiXCR, run by TCRdb on the 5' RACE reads, gives a single entry per CDR3 protein. This sample carries 250,000 to 300,000 distinct CDR3 sequences, about 17% of them seen once, and the ten largest clones take about 23%. Sequencing was carried out using PBMCs or a T cell subset sorted from them (not recorded which). The receptors here all came from a man younger than 35 who had mild COVID-19 (a few samples of this study predate the infection). Cell type and time point are not known.

This clonotype was observed a handful of times. This chain joins TRBV20-1 and TRBJ2-4; D gene unclear. The germline V and J ends were trimmed by 7 bases and 3 bases, with 13 bases remaining between them. Germline-derived CDR1 and CDR2 are DFQATT and SNEGSKA (reference sequence). The CDR3 loop spans 13 amino acids. In DNA, the CDR3 is TGCAGTGAGCATGGGGATGGCAAAAACATTCAGTACTTC. Protein: CSEHGDGKNIQYF.

The chain employs TRBV6-5 and TRBJ1-2; D may be TRBD1 (6 bases). The CDR3 has 13 residues. Between the trimmed V and J ends, which lost 2 bases and 10 bases, there was a span of 14 bases. From germline, CDR1 is MNHEY and CDR2 SVGAGI. This chain's CDR3 is CASSYGPGVSYTF. The DNA of the CDR3 is TGTGCCAGCAGTTACGGGCCAGGGGTGTCCTACACCTTC.

This clonotype was seen a few times. V and J are TRBV9 and TRBJ2-5; tentatively, D is TRBD1 (6 bases). The CDR3 sequence is 14 residues long. The V gene's germline CDR1 is SGDLS and CDR2 YYNGEE. V dropped 3 bases and J dropped 3 bases, with 12 bases sitting between them. The CDR3 region is CASSAGQIKETQYF. The CDR3 DNA reads as TGTGCCAGCAGCGCGGGACAAATTAAAGAGACCCAGTACTTC.

This clonotype appeared a few times. The chain has TRBV3-1 and TRBJ1-4; tentatively, D is TRBD1 (6 bases). The CDR3 is 15 amino acids. V dropped 5 bases and J dropped 5 bases, with 15 bases sitting between them. Per the germline V gene, CDR1 is LGHDT and CDR2 is YNNKEL (reference sequence). CDR3 loop: CASSSTGRLNEKLFF. CDR3 bases: TGTGCCAGCAGCTCAACAGGGCGACTGAATGAAAAACTGTTTTTT.

The genes are TRBV12-3 or TRBV12-4 and TRBJ1-1; D not certain. V was trimmed by 2 bases and J by 1 base, leaving 8 bases between them. CDR3 length: 14 residues. The CDR3 DNA follows: TGTGCCAGCAGTTTAAGCCAAACGAACACTGAAGCTTTCTTT. This sequence encodes CASSLSQTNTEAFF.

This clonotype was seen many times. The gene calls are TRBV27 and TRBJ1-6; tentatively, D is TRBD1 (5 bases). V was cut by 5 bases and J by 8 bases, with 10 bases left in between. This CDR3 comprises 13 residues. Germline V gene data show CDR1 as MNHEY and CDR2 as SMNVEV (reference sequence). The CDR3 bases are TGTGCCAGCAGTCACACACAGGATTCACCCCTCCACTTT. This sequence encodes CASSHTQDSPLHF.

This clonotype was seen ten or more times. V and J are TRBV25-1 and TRBJ2-3, with TRBD2 identical over 8 bases. The CDR3 extends over 16 amino acids. Looked up from germline, CDR1 is MGHDK and CDR2 is SYGVNS. The V segment lost 4 bases and the J segment 0 bases; nucleotides outside the gene matches: 6. CDR3 in DNA: TGTGCCAGCAGTGTGCCGACTAGCGATAGCACAGATACGCAGTATTTT. Its protein product is CASSVPTSDSTDTQYF. The full variable domain, its missing parts supplied by reference TRBV25-1 and TRBJ2-3, is EADIYQTPRYLVIGTGKKITLECSQTMGHDKMYWYQQDPGMELHLIHYSYGVNSTEKGDLSSESTVSRIRTEHFPLTLESARPSHTSQYLCASSVPTSDSTDTQYFGPGTRLTVL.

This chain joins TRBV25-1 and TRBJ2-2; tentative D call: TRBD2 (6 bases). V was clipped by 7 bases and J by 3 bases, with 30 bases between them. Germline V gives CDR1 MGHDK, CDR2 SYGVNS. This CDR3 is 20 amino acids long. In nucleotides, the CDR3 is TGTGCCAGCACGGGGGATACAGAAGATTATTCCCTGGGGGACACCGGGGAGCTGTTTTTT. Protein sequence: CASTGDTEDYSLGDTGELFF.

In its sample, this clonotype was seen a few times. The chain employs TRBV6-5 and TRBJ2-7, with D possibly being TRBD1 (6 bases). CDR1 is MNHEY, CDR2 SVGAGI, per germline. Trimming shortened V by 4 bases and J by 4 bases, and 14 bases separated the two germline ends. The CDR3 runs to 14 residues. This CDR3 is CASSSHSGAYEQYV. CDR3 sequence (DNA): TGTGCCAGCAGTTCCCACTCAGGGGCATACGAGCAGTACGTC.

The V call is TRBV4-1, the J call TRBJ2-5; D unresolved. CDR1 is MGHRA and CDR2 is YSYEKL in the germline V gene. V was clipped by 2 bases and J by 5 bases, with 9 bases between them. This CDR3 comprises 13 residues. Written as DNA, the CDR3 is TGCGCCAGCAGCCAACCGTATGCGGAGACCCAGTACTTC. Residues: CASSQPYAETQYF.

The chain carries TRBV5-8 and TRBJ1-2; 8 bases align to TRBD1. With 2 bases clipped from V and 7 bases from J, the junction kept 10 bases outside the gene matches. The length of the CDR3 is 15 residues. CDR1 and CDR2 (germline): SGHTS, YDEGEE. Here the CDR3 reads CASSFRLAGTGGYTF. CDR3 nucleotides: TGTGCCAGCAGCTTTCGTCTTGCCGGGACAGGTGGCTACACCTTC.

The V call is TRBV7-2, the J call TRBJ1-5, with 7 bases that match TRBD1. Trimming cost V 5 bases and J 3 bases; bases outside gene matches: 4. Germline V gives CDR1 SGHTA, CDR2 FQGNSA. CDR3 length: 14 amino acids. This CDR3 reads CASSRDRVNQPQHF. Written as DNA, the CDR3 is TGTGCCAGCAGCCGCGACAGGGTCAATCAGCCCCAGCATTTT.

About this clonotype itself: Sequence at one end of the junction differs from germline and may be a read error. This chain connects TRBV6-2 or TRBV6-3 to TRBJ1-1; perhaps TRBD1 as D (5 bases). Germline assignment: CDR1 MNHEY and CDR2 SVGEGT. This CDR3 contains 18 residues. The CDR3 DNA sequence: TGTGACAGCAGTTACCCCACCCGGGGACGGTCGTGGGACACTGAAGCTTTCTTT. This translates into CDSSYPTRGRSWDTEAFF.

The chain is built from TRBV7-2 and TRBJ2-7, with 9 bases that match TRBD2. The CDR3 spans 14 residues. CDR1 SGHTA and CDR2 FQGNSA come from the germline V gene. V was clipped by 5 bases and J by 3 bases; unmatched bases: 5. CDR3 loop: CASSTVAGDYEQYF. As DNA, the CDR3 is TGTGCCAGCAGCACTGTAGCGGGGGACTACGAGCAGTACTTC.

This clonotype came up a few times. The chain has TRBV2 and TRBJ1-1; D perhaps matches TRBD1 (6 bases). The germline V and J ends were trimmed by 7 bases and 3 bases, with 15 bases remaining between them. Germline V gene data show CDR1 as SNHLY and CDR2 as FYNNEI. The length of the CDR3 is 14 residues. CDR3 in amino acids: CASTQMGGHTEAFF. CDR3 sequence (DNA): TGTGCCAGCACCCAGATGGGGGGCCACACTGAAGCTTTCTTT. Full variable domain (rest looked up from reference TRBV2 and TRBJ1-1): EPEVTQTPSHQVTQMGQEVILRCVPISNHLYFYWYRQILGQKVEFLVSFYNNEISEKSEIFDDQFSVERPDGSNFTLKIRSTKLEDSAMYFCASTQMGGHTEAFFGQGTRLTVV.

This clonotype was counted only a few times. The chain has TRBV12-3 or TRBV12-4 and TRBJ1-2; no reliable D call. There are 11 residues in the CDR3. The V end lost 3 bases, the J end lost 8 bases, and 7 bases lay between the germline ends. As DNA, the CDR3 is TGTGCCAGCAGTTTTCTTCGCGGCTACACCTTC. Its translation is CASSFLRGYTF.

This clonotype was detected only a few times. The chain links TRBV6-5 to TRBJ2-5; D not certain. The CDR3 is 15 residues long. CDR1 is MNHEY and CDR2 is SVGAGI in the germline V gene. V lost 2 bases to trimming and J lost 5 bases, with 15 bases between them. This CDR3 is CASSYGPRAWETQYF. The CDR3, as DNA: TGTGCCAGCAGTTACGGGCCACGAGCTTGGGAGACCCAGTACTTC.

This clonotype was observed a few times. The chain recombines TRBV5-1 with TRBJ1-1; D unresolved. CDR1 is SGHRS and CDR2 is YFSETQ in the germline V gene. V was clipped by 1 base and J by 0 bases, with 7 bases between them. CDR3 length: 14 residues. The CDR3 sequence is CASSLYSMNTEAFF. The CDR3 bases are TGCGCCAGCAGCTTGTACAGCATGAACACTGAAGCTTTCTTT. Filled out from reference TRBV5-1 and TRBJ1-1, the complete variable domain reads KAGVTQTPRYLIKTRGQQVTLSCSPISGHRSVSWYQQTPGQGLQFLFEYFSETQRNKGNFPGRFSGRQFSNSRSEMNVSTLELGDSALYLCASSLYSMNTEAFFGQGTRLTVV.

About this clonotype: An end of the junction does not agree with germline; a read error may underlie this. The chain has TRBV4-3 and TRBJ1-6; D gene ambiguous. This CDR3 contains 15 residues. Germline assignment: CDR1 LGHNA and CDR2 YSLEER. CDR3 protein: CASRQDGPINSPLHF. CDR3 nucleotides: TGCGCCAGCCGCCAAGATGGCCCCATCAACTCACCCCTCCACTTT.

The chain uses TRBV6-2 or TRBV6-3 and TRBJ2-3; tentatively, D is TRBD2 (5 bases). V was pared by 7 bases and J by 0 bases, with 11 bases between. CDR1 is MNHEY and CDR2 is SVGEGT in the germline V gene. The CDR3 totals 14 residues. CDR3 nucleotides: TGTGCCAGCAACGGGCGGACTAGCACAGATACGCAGTATTTT. Translated, it gives CASNGRTSTDTQYF.